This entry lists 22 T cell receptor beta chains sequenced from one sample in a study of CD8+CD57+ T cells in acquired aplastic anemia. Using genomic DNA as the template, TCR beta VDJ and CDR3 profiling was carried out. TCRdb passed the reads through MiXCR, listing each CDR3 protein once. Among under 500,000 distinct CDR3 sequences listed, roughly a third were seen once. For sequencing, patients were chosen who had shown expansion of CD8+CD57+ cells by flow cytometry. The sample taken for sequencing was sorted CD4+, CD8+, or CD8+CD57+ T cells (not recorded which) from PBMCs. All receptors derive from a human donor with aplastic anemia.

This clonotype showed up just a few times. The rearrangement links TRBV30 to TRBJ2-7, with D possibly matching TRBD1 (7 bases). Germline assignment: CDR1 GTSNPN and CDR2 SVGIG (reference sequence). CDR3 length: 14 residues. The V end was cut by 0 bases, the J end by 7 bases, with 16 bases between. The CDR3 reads CAWSVPGGQWEQYF. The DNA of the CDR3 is TGTGCCTGGAGTGTACCAGGGGGGCAATGGGAGCAGTACTTC. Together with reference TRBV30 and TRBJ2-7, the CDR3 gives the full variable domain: SQTIHQWPATLVQPVGSPLSLECTVEGTSNPNLYWYRQAAGRGLQLLFYSVGIGQISSEVPQNLSASRPQDRQFILSSKKLLLSDSGFYLCAWSVPGGQWEQYFGPGTRLTVT.

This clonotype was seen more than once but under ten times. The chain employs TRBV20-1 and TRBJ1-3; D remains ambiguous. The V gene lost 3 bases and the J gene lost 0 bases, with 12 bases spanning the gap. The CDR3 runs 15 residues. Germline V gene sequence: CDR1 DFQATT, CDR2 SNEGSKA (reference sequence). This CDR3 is CSARVGLGSGNTIYF. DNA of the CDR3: TGCAGTGCTAGGGTCGGACTTGGCTCTGGAAACACCATATATTTT.

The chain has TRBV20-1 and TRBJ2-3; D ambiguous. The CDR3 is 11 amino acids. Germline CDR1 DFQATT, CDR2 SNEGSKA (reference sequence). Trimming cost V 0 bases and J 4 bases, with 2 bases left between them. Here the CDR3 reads CSAREADTQYF. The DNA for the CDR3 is TGCAGTGCTAGAGAAGCAGATACGCAGTATTTT.

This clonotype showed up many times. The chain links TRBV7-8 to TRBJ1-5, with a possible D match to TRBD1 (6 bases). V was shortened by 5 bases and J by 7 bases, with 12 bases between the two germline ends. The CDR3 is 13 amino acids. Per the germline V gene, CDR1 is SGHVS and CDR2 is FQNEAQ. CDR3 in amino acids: CASSLGGSQPQHF. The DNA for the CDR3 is TGTGCCAGCAGCCTAGGGGGATCCCAGCCCCAGCATTTT. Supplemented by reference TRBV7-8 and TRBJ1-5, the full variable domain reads GAGVSQSPRYKVAKRGQDVALRCDPISGHVSLFWYQQALGQGPEFLTYFQNEAQLDKSGLPSDRFFAERPEGSVSTLKIQRTQQEDSAVYLCASSLGGSQPQHFGDGTRLSIL.

CDR3 loop: CASSLAIDQPQHF. DNA of the CDR3: TGTGCCAGCAGCTTAGCGATCGACCAGCCCCAGCATTTT. V is TRBV7-2 and J is TRBJ1-5; no clear D. Trimming cost V 0 bases and J 7 bases, with 7 bases left between them. Germline V gives CDR1 SGHTA, CDR2 FQGNSA. The CDR3 has 13 amino acids. The complete variable domain, with remaining parts taken from reference TRBV7-2 and TRBJ1-5, reads GAGVSQSPSNKVTEKGKDVELRCDPISGHTALYWYRQSLGQGLEFLIYFQGNSAPDKSGLPSDRFSAERTGGSVSTLTIQRTQQEDSAVYLCASSLAIDQPQHFGDGTRLSIL.

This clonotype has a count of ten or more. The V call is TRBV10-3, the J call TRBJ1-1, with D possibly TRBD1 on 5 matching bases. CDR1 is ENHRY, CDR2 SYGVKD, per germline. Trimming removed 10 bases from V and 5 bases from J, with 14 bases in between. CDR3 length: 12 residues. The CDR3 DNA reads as TGTGCCAGTAGTTACGGGGGAACTGAAGCTTTCTTT. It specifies CASSYGGTEAFF.

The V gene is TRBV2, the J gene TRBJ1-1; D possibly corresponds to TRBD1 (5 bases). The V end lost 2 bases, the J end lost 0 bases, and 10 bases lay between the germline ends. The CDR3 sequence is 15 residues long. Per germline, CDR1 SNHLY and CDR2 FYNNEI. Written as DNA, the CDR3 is TGTGCCAGCAGTGAATTAGGGGCCGTGAACACTGAAGCTTTCTTT. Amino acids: CASSELGAVNTEAFF.

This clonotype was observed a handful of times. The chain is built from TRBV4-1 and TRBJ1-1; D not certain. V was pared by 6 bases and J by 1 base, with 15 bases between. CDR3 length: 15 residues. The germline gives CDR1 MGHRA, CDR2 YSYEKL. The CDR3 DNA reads TGCGCCAGCAGACCCTTGGGAGAGCGGAACACTGAAGCTTTCTTT. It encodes CASRPLGERNTEAFF.

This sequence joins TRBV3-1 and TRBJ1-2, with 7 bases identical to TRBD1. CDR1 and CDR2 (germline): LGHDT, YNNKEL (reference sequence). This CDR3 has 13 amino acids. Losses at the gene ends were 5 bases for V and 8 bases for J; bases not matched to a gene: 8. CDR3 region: CASSFRGFRGYTF. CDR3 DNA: TGTGCCAGCAGCTTCAGGGGGTTTAGGGGCTACACCTTC.

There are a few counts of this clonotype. The CDR3 loop reads CASRQGAGNTEAFF. In DNA form, the CDR3 reads TGTGCCAGCAGACAGGGGGCCGGGAACACTGAAGCTTTCTTT. The rearrangement joins TRBV5-5 to TRBJ1-1, with 9 positions matching TRBD1. CDR1 and CDR2 from the germline V gene are SGHKS and YYEKEE (reference sequence). The CDR3 totals 14 residues. V lost 5 bases and J lost 1; bases outside the gene matches: 3.

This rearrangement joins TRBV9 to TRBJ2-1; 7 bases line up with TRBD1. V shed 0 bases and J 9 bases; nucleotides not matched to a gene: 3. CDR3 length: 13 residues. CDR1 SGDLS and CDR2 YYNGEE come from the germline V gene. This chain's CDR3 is CASSVGQGREQFF. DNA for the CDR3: TGTGCCAGCAGCGTAGGACAGGGCCGTGAGCAGTTCTTC.

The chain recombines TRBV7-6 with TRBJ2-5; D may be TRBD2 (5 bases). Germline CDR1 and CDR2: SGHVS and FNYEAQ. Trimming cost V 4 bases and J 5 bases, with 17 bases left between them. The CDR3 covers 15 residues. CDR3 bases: TGTGCCAGCAGCTCCTCCGTACGGGGTATTGAGACCCAGTACTTC. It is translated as CASSSSVRGIETQYF.

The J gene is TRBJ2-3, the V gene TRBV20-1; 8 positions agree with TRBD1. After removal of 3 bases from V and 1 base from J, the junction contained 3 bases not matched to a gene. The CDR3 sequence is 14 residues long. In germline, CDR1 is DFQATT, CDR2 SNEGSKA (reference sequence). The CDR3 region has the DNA TGCAGTGCTAGCTTGGGACAGGGCACAGATACGCAGTATTTT. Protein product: CSASLGQGTDTQYF.

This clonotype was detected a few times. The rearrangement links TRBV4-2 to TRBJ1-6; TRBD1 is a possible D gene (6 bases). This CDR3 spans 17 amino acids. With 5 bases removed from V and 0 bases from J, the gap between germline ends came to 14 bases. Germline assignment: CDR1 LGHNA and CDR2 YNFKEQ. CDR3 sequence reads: CASSGGQGSSYNSPLHF. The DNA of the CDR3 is TGTGCCAGCAGCGGTGGTCAGGGGAGCTCCTATAATTCACCCCTCCACTTT.

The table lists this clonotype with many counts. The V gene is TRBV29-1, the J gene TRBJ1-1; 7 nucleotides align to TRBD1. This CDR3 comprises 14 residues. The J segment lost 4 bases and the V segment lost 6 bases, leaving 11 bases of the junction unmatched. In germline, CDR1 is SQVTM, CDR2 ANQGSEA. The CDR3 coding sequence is TGCAGCGTAGCCCGGACAGGCTATGCCACTGAAGCTTTCTTT. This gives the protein CSVARTGYATEAFF.

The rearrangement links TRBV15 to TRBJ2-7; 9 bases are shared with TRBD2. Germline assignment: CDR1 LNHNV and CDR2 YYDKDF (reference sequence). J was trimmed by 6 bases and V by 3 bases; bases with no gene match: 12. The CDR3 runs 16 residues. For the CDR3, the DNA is TGTGCCACCAGCAGCTTGGGTTTTAGCGGGAGTCTCGAGCAGTACTTC. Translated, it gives CATSSLGFSGSLEQYF. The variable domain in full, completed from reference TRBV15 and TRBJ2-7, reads DAMVIQNPRYQVTQFGKPVTLSCSQTLNHNVMYWYQQKSSQAPKLLFHYYDKDFNNEADTPDNFQSRRPNTSFCFLDIRSPGLGDTAMYLCATSSLGFSGSLEQYFGPGTRLTVT.

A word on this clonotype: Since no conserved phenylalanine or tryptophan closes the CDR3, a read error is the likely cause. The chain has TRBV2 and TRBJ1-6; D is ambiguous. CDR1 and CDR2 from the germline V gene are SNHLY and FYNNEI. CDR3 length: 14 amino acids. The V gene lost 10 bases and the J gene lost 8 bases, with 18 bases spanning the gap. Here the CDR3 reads CATRTAGGHSPLHL. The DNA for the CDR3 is TGTGCCACACGAACGGCAGGCGGGCATTCACCCCTCCACCTT.

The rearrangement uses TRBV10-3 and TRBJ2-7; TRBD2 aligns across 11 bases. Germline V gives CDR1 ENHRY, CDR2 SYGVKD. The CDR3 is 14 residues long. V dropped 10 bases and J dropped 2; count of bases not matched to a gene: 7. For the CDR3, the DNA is TGTGCCAGCACCCAACTAGCGGGGGCCTACGAGCAGTACTTC. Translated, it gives CASTQLAGAYEQYF.

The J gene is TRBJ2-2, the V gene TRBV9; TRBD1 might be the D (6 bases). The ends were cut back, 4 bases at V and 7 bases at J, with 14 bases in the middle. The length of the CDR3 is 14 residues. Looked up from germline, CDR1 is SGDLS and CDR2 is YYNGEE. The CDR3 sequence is CASSPIQGSGELFF. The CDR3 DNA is TGTGCCAGCAGCCCCATTCAGGGGAGCGGGGAGCTGTTTTTT.

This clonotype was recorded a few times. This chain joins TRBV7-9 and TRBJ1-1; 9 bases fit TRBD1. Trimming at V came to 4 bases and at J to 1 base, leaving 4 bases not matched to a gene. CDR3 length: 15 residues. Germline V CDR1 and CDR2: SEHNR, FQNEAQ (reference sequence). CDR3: CASSYAGQGNTEAFF. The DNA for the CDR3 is TGTGCCAGCAGCTACGCGGGACAGGGGAACACTGAAGCTTTCTTT. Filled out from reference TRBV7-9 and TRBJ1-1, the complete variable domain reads DTGVSQNPRHKITKRGQNVTFRCDPISEHNRLYWYRQTLGQGPEFLTYFQNEAQLEKSRLLSDRFSAERPKGSFSTLEIQRTEQGDSAMYLCASSYAGQGNTEAFFGQGTRLTVV.

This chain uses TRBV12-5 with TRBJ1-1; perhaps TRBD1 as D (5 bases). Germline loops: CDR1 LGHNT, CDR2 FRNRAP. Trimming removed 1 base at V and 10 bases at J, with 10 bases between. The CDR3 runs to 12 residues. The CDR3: CASGLETVGAFF. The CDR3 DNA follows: TGTGCTAGTGGTTTGGAGACAGTGGGAGCTTTCTTT.

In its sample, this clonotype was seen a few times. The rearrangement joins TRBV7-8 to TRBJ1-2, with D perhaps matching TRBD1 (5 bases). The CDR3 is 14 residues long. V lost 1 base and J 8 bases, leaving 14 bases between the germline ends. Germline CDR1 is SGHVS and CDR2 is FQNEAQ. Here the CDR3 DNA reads TGTGCCAGCAGCTTAGACCAGGGTTTGTGGGGCTACACCTTC. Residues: CASSLDQGLWGYTF.